The next 8 T cell receptor beta chains were all read from a single sample in a study of blood T cell repertoires in COVID-19. Sequencing was performed with immunoSEQ multiplex PCR; in TCRdb, only in-frame clones are kept and a portion is missing. The table lists a few hundred thousand clones, about 88% of them singletons. The sequencing sample was made of peripheral blood. These receptors all stem from a man between 18 and 29 years old with active or convalescent COVID-19.

The gene calls are TRBV9 and TRBJ1-1, with a tentative D call TRBD1 (6 bases). Germline lookup yields CDR1 SGDLS and CDR2 YYNGEE. The CDR3 consists of 15 residues. Trimming pared 2 bases from V and 12 bases from J, leaving 23 bases between. Here the CDR3 DNA reads TGTGCCAGCAGCGTCGAGAGCACGGGACACCCGGTAACTTTCTTT. This gives the protein CASSVESTGHPVTFF.

The chain recombines TRBV7-9 with TRBJ2-7, with a weak D call TRBD1 (6 bases). Trimming shortened V by 8 bases and J by 7 bases, and 18 bases separated the two germline ends. This CDR3 is built from 13 residues. Germline values: CDR1 SEHNR, CDR2 FQNEAQ (reference sequence). The CDR3 DNA reads TGTGCCAGCCTCCCCGGGCAGGGGTGGGAGCAGTACTTC. It translates to CASLPGQGWEQYF.

V is TRBV5-4 and J is TRBJ2-3, with 10 bases identical to TRBD2. The CDR3 loop spans 15 amino acids. Germline V CDR1 and CDR2: SGHNT, YYREEE (reference sequence). Germline trimming cut 4 bases from V and 3 bases from J; bases unmatched to any gene: 5. CDR3 nucleotide sequence: TGTGCCAGCAGCGCCGGACTAGCGGCGACAGATACGCAGTATTTT. This sequence encodes CASSAGLAATDTQYF. Full variable domain (outside the CDR3, taken from reference TRBV5-4 and TRBJ2-3): ETGVTQSPTHLIKTRGQQVTLRCSSQSGHNTVSWYQQALGQGPQFIFQYYREEENGRGNFPPRFSGLQFPNYSSELNVNALELDDSALYLCASSAGLAATDTQYFGPGTRLTVL.

The V call is TRBV18, the J call TRBJ2-7; TRBD1 agrees at 9 bases. This CDR3 region has 16 residues. Germline V gene data show CDR1 as KGHSH and CDR2 as LQKENI. J gave up 3 bases and V 2 bases, and 8 bases lay outside the gene matches. The CDR3 DNA reads TGTGCCAGCTCACCATTCTTAGGACAGGGGTTCTACGAGCAGTACTTC. It is translated as CASSPFLGQGFYEQYF.

The CDR3 DNA sequence: TGTGCCTGGAGCCAGGGGGCGGAAGCTTTCTTT. Translated, it gives CAWSQGAEAFF. The chain uses TRBV30 and TRBJ1-1; 8 bases are shared with TRBD1. CDR1 GTSNPN and CDR2 SVGIG come from the germline V gene (reference sequence). Unmatched junction bases numbered 2, after V lost 3 bases and J lost 8 bases. This CDR3 region has 11 residues.

This chain uses TRBV30 with TRBJ2-2, with 10 bases fitting TRBD1. Trimming took 4 bases from V and 6 from J; bases not matched to a gene: 5. Germline V gene sequence: CDR1 GTSNPN, CDR2 SVGIG (reference sequence). The CDR3 contains 14 residues. The CDR3 coding sequence is TGTGCCTGGACGGGACAGGGGATCCCCGGGGAGCTGTTTTTT. Translation: CAWTGQGIPGELFF.

The V and J genes are TRBV3-1 (or the pseudogene TRBV3-2) and TRBJ2-7; no reliable D call. Germline V gene sequence: CDR1 LGHDT, CDR2 YNNKEL (reference sequence). Trimming cost V 5 bases and J 3 bases, with 20 bases left between them. The CDR3 length is 16 residues. The CDR3 is CASSRRVQAYYYEQYF. CDR3 DNA sequence: TGTGCCAGCAGCAGAAGAGTCCAAGCCTATTACTACGAGCAGTACTTC.

This clone was seen a single time. V is TRBV19 and J is TRBJ1-5; 7 positions agree with TRBD1. With 6 bases clipped from V and 0 bases from J, the junction kept 11 bases outside the gene matches. Germline V gene sequence: CDR1 LNHDA, CDR2 SQIVND (reference sequence). The CDR3 sequence is 17 residues long. The CDR3 region is CASSHPGDSHSNQPQHF. The CDR3 region has the DNA TGTGCCAGTAGCCATCCGGGGGACAGTCATAGCAATCAGCCCCAGCATTTT. The entire variable domain, with the rest obtained from reference TRBV19 and TRBJ1-5, is as follows: DGGITQSPKYLFRKEGQNVTLSCEQNLNHDAMYWYRQDPGQGLRLIYYSQIVNDFQKGDIAEGYSVSREKKESFPLTVTSAQKNPTAFYLCASSHPGDSHSNQPQHFGDGTRLSIL.